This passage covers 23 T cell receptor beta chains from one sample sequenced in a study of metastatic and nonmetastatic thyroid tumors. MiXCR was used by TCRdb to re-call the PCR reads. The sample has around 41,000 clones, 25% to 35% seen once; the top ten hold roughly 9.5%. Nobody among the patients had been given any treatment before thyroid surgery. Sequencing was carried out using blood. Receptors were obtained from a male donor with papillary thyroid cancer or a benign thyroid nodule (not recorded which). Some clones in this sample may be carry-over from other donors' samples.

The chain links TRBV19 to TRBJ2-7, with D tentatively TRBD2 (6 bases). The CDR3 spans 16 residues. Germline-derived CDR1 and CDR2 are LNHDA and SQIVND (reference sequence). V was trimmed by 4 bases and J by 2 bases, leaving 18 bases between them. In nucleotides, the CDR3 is TGTGCCAGTAGTAAATCTTATTCGGGCGGGACCTACGAGCAGTACTTC. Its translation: CASSKSYSGGTYEQYF.

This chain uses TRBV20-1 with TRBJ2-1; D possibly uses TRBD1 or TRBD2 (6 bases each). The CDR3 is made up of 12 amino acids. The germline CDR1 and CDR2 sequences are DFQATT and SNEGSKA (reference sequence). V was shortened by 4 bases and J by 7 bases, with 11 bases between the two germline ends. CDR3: CSAIQGGNEQFF. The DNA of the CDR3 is TGCAGTGCTATCCAAGGGGGGAATGAGCAGTTCTTC.

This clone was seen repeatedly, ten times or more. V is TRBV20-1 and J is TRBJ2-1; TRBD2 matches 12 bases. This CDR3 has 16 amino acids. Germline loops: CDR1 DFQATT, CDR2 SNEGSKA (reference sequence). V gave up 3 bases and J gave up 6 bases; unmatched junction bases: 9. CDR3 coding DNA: TGCAGTGCTAGCCCGACTAGCGGGAGAGGGGGCAATGAGCAGTTCTTC. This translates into CSASPTSGRGGNEQFF.

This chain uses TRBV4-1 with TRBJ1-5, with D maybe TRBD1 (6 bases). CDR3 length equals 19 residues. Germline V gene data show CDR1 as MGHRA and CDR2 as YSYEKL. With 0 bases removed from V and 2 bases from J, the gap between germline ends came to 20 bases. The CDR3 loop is CASSQDQAGHEGGNQPQHF. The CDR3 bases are TGCGCCAGCAGCCAAGATCAGGCAGGCCACGAGGGGGGCAATCAGCCCCAGCATTTT.

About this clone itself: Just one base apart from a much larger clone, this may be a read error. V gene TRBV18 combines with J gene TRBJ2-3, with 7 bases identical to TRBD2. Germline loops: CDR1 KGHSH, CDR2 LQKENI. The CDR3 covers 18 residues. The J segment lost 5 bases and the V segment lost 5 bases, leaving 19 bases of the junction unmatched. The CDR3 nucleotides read TGTGCCAGCTCAGCATACGCCTCAGCGGGAACGCCCGGAGATACGCAGTATTTT. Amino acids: CASSAYASAGTPGDTQYF.

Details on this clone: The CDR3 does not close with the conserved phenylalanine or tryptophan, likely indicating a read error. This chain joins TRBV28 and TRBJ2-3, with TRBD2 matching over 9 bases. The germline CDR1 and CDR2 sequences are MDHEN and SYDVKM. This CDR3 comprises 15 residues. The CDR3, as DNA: TGTGCCAGCAGTCGAGCGGGGGGAAACACAGATAGGCAGTATTTG. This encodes CASSRAGGNTDRQYL.

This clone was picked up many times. The CDR3: CASSPGVTGELFF. CDR3 nucleotide sequence: TGTGCCAGCAGCCCGGGGGTCACCGGGGAGCTGTTTTTT. The chain is built from TRBV7-3 and TRBJ2-2; possible D gene TRBD2, 6 bases. V gave up 5 bases and J gave up 4 bases, with 8 bases separating them. CDR1 is SGHTA, CDR2 FQGTGA, per germline. The CDR3 contains 13 residues.

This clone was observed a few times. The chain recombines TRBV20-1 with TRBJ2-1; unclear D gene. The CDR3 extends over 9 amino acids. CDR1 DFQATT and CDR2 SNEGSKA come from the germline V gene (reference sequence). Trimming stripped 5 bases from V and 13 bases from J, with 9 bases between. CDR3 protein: CSARIPQFF. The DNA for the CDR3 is TGCAGTGCTCGAATTCCACAGTTCTTC.

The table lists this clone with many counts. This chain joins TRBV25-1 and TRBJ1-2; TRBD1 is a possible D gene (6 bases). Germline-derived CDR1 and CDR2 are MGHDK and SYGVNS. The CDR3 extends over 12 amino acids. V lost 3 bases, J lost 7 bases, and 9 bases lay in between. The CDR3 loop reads CASSEGAGGYTF. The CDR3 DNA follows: TGTGCCAGCAGTGAGGGGGCGGGTGGCTACACCTTC.

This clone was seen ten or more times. The CDR3 loop is CASSYAQGSAFF. For the CDR3, the DNA is TGTGCCAGCAGTTACGCCCAGGGTTCCGCTTTCTTT. This chain uses TRBV6-2 or TRBV6-3 with TRBJ1-1; perhaps TRBD1 as D (5 bases). CDR1 is MNHEY and CDR2 is SVGEGT in the germline V gene. Trimming removed 2 bases from V and 11 bases from J, with 12 bases in between. The CDR3 consists of 12 residues.

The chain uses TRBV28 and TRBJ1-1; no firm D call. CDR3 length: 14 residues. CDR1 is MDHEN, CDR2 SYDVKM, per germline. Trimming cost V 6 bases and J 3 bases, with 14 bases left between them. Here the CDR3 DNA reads TGTGCCAGCAGATCGGGCGGTTCCGACACTGAAGCTTTCTTT. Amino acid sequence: CASRSGGSDTEAFF.

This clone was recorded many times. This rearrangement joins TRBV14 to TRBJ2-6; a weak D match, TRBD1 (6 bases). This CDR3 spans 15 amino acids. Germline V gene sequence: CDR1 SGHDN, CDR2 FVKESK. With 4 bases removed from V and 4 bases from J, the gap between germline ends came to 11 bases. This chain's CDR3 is CASSLGGYGANVLTF. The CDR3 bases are TGTGCCAGCAGCCTAGGGGGATACGGGGCCAACGTCCTGACTTTC. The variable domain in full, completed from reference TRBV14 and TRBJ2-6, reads EAGVTQFPSHSVIEKGQTVTLRCDPISGHDNLYWYRRVMGKEIKFLLHFVKESKQDESGMPNNRFLAERTGGTYSTLKVQPAELEDSGVYFCASSLGGYGANVLTFGAGSRLTVL.

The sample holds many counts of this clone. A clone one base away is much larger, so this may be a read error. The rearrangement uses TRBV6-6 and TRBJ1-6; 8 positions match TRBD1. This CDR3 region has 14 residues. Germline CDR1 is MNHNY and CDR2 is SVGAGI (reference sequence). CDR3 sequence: CASGYGQGGSPLHF. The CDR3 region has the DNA TGTGCCAGCGGTTACGGACAGGGTGGTTCACCCCTCCACTTT.

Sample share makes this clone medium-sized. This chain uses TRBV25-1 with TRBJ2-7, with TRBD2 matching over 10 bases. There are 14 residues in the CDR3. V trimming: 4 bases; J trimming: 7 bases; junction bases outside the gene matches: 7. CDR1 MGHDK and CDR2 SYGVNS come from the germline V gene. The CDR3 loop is CASSAPSGGREQYF. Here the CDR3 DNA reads TGTGCCAGCAGTGCGCCTAGCGGGGGCAGGGAGCAGTACTTC.

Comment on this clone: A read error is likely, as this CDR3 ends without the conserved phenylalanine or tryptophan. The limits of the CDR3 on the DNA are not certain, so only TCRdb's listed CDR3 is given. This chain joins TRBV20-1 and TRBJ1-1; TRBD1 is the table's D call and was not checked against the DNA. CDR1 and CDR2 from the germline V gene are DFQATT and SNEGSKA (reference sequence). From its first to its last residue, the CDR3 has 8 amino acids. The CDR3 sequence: CSAGGSFS.

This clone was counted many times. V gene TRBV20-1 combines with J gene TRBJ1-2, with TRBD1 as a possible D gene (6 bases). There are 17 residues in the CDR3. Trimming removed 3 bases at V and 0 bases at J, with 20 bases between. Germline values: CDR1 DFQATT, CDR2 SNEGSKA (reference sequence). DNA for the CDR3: TGCAGTGCTAGGAAAACAGGGATATCGCTAGCTAACTATGGCTACACCTTC. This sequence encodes CSARKTGISLANYGYTF.

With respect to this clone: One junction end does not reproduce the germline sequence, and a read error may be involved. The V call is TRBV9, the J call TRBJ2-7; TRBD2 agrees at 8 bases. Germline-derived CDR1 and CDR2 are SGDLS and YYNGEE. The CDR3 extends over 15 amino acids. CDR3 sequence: CARSALAGCPHEQYF. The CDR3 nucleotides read TGTGCCAGAAGCGCCTTAGCGGGATGCCCGCACGAGCAGTACTTC.

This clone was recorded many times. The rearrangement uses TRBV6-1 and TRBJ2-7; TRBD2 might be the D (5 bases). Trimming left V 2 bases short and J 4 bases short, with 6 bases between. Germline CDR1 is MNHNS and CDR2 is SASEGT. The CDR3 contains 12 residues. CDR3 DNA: TGTGCCAGCAGTGAATCGGGGTACGAGCAGTACTTC. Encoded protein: CASSESGYEQYF.

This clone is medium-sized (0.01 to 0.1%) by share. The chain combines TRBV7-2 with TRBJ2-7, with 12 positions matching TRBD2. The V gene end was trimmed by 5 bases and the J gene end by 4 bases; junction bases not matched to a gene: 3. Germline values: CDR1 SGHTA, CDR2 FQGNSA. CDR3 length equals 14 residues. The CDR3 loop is CASSQTSGGYEQYF. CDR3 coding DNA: TGTGCCAGCAGCCAGACTAGCGGGGGATACGAGCAGTACTTC.

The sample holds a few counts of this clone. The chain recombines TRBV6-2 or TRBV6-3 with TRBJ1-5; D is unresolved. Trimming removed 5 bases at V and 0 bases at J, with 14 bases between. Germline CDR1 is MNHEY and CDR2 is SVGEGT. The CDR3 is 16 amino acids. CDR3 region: CASSKLSDYSNQPQHF. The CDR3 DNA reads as TGTGCCAGCAGTAAATTATCAGATTATAGCAATCAGCCCCAGCATTTT.

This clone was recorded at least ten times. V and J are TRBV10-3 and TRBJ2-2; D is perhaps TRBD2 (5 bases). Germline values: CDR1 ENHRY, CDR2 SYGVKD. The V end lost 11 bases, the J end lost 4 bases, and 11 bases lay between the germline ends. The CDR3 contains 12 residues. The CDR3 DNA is TGTGCCGTTACCGAGGGCACCGGGGAGCTGTTTTTT. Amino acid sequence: CAVTEGTGELFF.

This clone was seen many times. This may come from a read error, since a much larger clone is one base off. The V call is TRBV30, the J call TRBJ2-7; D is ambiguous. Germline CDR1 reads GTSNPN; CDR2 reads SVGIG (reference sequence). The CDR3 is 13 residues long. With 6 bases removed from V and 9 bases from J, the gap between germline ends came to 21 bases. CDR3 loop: CACANRRFDAQYF. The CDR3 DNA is TGTGCCTGCGCGAACAGACGGTTCGACGCGCAGTACTTC.

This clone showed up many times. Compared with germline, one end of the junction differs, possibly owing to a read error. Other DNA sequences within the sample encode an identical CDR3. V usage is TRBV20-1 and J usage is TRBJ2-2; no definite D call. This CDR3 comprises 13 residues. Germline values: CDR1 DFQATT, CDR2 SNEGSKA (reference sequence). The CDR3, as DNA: TGCAGTGCCAGAGTTTTTAACACCGGGGAGCTGTTTTTT. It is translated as CSARVFNTGELFF.